Each of the 2 T cell receptor beta chains below was sequenced from the same sample in a study of post-analysis software for immune sequencing data. The TCR beta cDNA libraries contained unique molecular identifiers. Each CDR3 protein is one row after TCRdb ran MiXCR on the PCR reads. There are some 260,000 distinct CDR3 sequences in the sample; just over 35% occur only once, and under 5.5% lies in the top ten. Study outcomes and limitations: Five TRBV segments occurring more often in patients than controls included TRBV5-6, TRBV5-1 and TRBV20-1.

No cognate antigen is known for these TCRs. The source material was blood. These receptors were obtained from a girl under 18 with multiple sclerosis.

This clonotype was picked up many times. This chain uses TRBV29-1 with TRBJ2-2; 11 positions match TRBD2. V was pared by 7 bases and J by 5 bases, with 9 bases of the junction left unmatched. Germline loops: CDR1 SQVTM, CDR2 ANQGSEA. The CDR3 totals 15 residues. DNA of the CDR3: TGCAGCGCCGGCCGGACTAGCGGGTTAACCGGGGAGCTGTTTTTT. It encodes CSAGRTSGLTGELFF.

The J gene is TRBJ2-3, the V gene TRBV7-2; D gene ambiguous. This CDR3 spans 14 amino acids. Per the germline V gene, CDR1 is SGHTA and CDR2 is FQGNSA. Trimming took 6 bases from V and 0 from J, leaving 10 bases between them. The CDR3 DNA follows: TGTGCCAGCAGAGTGACCGGTAGCACAGATACGCAGTATTTT. This encodes CASRVTGSTDTQYF. The full variable domain, completed using reference TRBV7-2 and TRBJ2-3, is GAGVSQSPSNKVTEKGKDVELRCDPISGHTALYWYRQSLGQGLEFLIYFQGNSAPDKSGLPSDRFSAERTGGSVSTLTIQRTQQEDSAVYLCASRVTGSTDTQYFGPGTRLTVL.